This TCR beta chain was sequenced during a study of blood T cell repertoires in COVID-19. Study summary: COVID-19 samples collected from the United States, Italy and Spain covered acute and convalescent phases. T cells, B-cell-depleted T cells, or PBMCs provided the cDNA or gDNA that served as material.

TCRdb's copy holds only in-frame clones and misses some; the assay was immunoSEQ multiplex PCR. The profile shows 130,000 to 150,000 clones, around 80% of them singletons. The sequenced sample consisted of peripheral blood. The receptor's source is an older man who had recovered from COVID-19.

CDR3 in DNA: TGTGCCAGTAGTATATCATTGAGCTCCTACAATGAGCAGTTCTTC. This gives the protein CASSISLSSYNEQFF. This sequence joins TRBV19 and TRBJ2-1, with D uncertain. Germline CDR1 reads LNHDA; CDR2 reads SQIVND (reference sequence). This CDR3 comprises 15 residues. V was pared by 2 bases and J by 0 bases, with 8 bases between. The full variable domain, with the rest looked up from reference TRBV19 and TRBJ2-1, is DGGITQSPKYLFRKEGQNVTLSCEQNLNHDAMYWYRQDPGQGLRLIYYSQIVNDFQKGDIAEGYSVSREKKESFPLTVTSAQKNPTAFYLCASSISLSSYNEQFFGPGTRLTVL.